The clone carrying this T cell receptor (beta chain) was observed a handful of times. What it binds is not known. This sample is drawn from a study of T cells after yellow fever vaccination. As for the study in general: With SMART-Seq v4 Ultra Low Input, the fractions containing low cell numbers were prepared. The study, taken as a whole, reports: A weaker secondary response peaked on day 5, the primary on day 15.

TCR cDNA was made by 5'RACE template switching, adding a universal primer site and UMIs. One entry per CDR3 protein, called by TCRdb with MiXCR from the 5' RACE reads. The profile covers 250,000 to 400,000 distinct CDR3 sequences, with about 4% appearing a single time and around 23% taken by the ten largest. The CDR3 spans 15 residues. Germline assignment: CDR1 DFQATT and CDR2 SNEGSKA (reference sequence). Trimming took off 5 bases at V and 0 bases at J, with 11 bases between the two ends. The source of this sequence is a man aged 18 to 30 who received the YFV17D yellow fever vaccine. The rearrangement links TRBV20-1 to TRBJ2-6; D uncertain. The source was PBMCs, collected 5 days after the yellow fever booster vaccination. The CDR3 here is CSAWQPPSGANVLTF. As DNA, the CDR3 is TGCAGTGCTTGGCAGCCTCCCTCTGGGGCCAACGTCCTGACTTTC.